This TCR beta chain was recovered during a study of molecular identifiers for immune sequencing clone quantification. This clonotype was detected many times. The germline gives CDR1 MGHRA, CDR2 YSYEKL. The CDR3 covers 15 residues. V dropped 3 bases and J dropped 2; count of bases not matched to a gene: 7. TCRdb recomputed calls from the PCR reads with MiXCR, one row per CDR3 protein. The table shows roughly 71,000 distinct CDR3 sequences, with around a sixth occurring only once. The sequencing input was naive CD8+ T cells from blood, with Jurkat cell RNA spiked in. Subset in this sample: FACS-sorted CD8+CD4-CCR7+CD45RA+ naive T cells. The clonotype originates from a human donor in good health. Some libraries in this study had Jurkat cell RNA spiked in. The rearrangement uses TRBV4-1 and TRBJ2-7; 7 bases agree with TRBD2. CDR3 in amino acids: CASSQIAGATYEQYF. Written as DNA, the CDR3 is TGCGCCAGCAGCCAGATAGCGGGTGCGACCTACGAGCAGTACTTC.